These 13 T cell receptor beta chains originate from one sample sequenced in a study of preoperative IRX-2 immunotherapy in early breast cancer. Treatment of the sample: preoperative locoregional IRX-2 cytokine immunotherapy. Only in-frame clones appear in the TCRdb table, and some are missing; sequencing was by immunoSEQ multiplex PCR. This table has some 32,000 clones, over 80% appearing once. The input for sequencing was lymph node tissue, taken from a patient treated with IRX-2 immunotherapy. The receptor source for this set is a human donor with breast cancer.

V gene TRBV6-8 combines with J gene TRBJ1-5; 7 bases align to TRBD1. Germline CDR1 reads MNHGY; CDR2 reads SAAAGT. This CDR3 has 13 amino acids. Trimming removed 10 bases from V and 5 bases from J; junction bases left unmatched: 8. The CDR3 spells CAIRDRLDQPQHF. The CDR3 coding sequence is TGTGCCATCAGGGACAGACTCGATCAGCCCCAGCATTTT.

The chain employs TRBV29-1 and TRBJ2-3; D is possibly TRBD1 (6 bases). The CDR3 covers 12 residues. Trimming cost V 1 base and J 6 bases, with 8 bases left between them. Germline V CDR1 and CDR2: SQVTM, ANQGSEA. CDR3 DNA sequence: TGCAGCGTTGAAGGGGACAAGGATACGCAGTATTTT. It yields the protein CSVEGDKDTQYF.

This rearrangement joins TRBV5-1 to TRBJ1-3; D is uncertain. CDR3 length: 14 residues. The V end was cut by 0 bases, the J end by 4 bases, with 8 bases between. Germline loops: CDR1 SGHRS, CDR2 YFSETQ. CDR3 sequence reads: CASSLGQQGNTIYF. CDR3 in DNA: TGCGCCAGCAGCTTGGGCCAGCAAGGAAACACCATATATTTT.

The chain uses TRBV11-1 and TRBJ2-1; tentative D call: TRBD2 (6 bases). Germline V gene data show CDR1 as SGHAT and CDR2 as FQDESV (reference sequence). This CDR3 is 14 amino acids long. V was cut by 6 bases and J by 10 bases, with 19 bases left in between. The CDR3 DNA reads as TGTGCCAGCAGTCCGGGACTCCAGGCCAGGGAGCAGTTCTTC. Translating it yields CASSPGLQAREQFF.

For the CDR3, the DNA is TGCAGCGTTGAAAGAGGGGGGTGGGACACTAGCACAGATACGCAGTATTTT. It yields the protein CSVERGGWDTSTDTQYF. The chain carries TRBV29-1 and TRBJ2-3, with D perhaps given as TRBD1 or TRBD2 (6 bases each). This CDR3 is 17 amino acids long. V gave up 2 bases and J gave up 0 bases, with 18 bases separating them. Germline V lookup: CDR1 SQVTM, CDR2 ANQGSEA.

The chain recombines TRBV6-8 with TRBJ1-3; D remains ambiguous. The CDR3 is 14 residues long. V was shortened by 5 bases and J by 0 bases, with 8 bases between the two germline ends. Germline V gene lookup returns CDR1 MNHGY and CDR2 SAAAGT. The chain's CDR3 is CASSADGSGNTIYF. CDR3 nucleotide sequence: TGTGCCAGCAGTGCTGACGGCTCTGGAAACACCATATATTTT.

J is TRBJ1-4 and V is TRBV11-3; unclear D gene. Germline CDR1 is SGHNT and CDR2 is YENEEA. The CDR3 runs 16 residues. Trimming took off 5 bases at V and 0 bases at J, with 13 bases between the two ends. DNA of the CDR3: TGTGCCAGCAGCCAGGAGGTAGGGCCAACTAATGAAAAACTGTTTTTT. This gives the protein CASSQEVGPTNEKLFF.

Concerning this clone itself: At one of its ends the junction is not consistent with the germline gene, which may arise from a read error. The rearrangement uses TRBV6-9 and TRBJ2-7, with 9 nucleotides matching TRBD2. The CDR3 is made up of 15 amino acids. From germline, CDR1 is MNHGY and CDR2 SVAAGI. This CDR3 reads CAISVSSGGVYEQYF. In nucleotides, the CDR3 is TGTGCCATCAGTGTAAGTAGCGGGGGAGTTTACGAGCAGTACTTC.

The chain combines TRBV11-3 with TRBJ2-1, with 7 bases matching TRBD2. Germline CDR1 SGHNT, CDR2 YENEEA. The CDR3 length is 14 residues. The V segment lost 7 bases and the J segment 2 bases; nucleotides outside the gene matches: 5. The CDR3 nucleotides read TGTGCCAGCAACCTCCTAGCGGCCTACAATGAGCAGTTCTTC. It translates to CASNLLAAYNEQFF.

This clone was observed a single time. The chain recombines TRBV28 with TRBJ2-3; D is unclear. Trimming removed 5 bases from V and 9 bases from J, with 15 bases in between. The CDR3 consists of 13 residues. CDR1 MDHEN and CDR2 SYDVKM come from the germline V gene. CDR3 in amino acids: CASSPPGRWTQYF. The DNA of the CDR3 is TGTGCCAGCAGTCCCCCGGGCCGGTGGACGCAGTATTTT. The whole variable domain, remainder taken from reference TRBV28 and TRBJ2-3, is DVKVTQSSRYLVKRTGEKVFLECVQDMDHENMFWYRQDPGLGLRLIYFSYDVKMKEKGDIPEGYSVSREKKERFSLILESASTNQTSMYLCASSPPGRWTQYFGPGTRLTVL.

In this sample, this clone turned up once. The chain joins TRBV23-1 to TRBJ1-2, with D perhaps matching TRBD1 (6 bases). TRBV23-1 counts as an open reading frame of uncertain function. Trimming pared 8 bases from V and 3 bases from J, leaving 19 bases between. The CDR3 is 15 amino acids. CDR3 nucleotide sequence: TGCGCCAGCTCAGCCATCGTTCACAGGGACTATGGCTACACCTTC. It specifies CASSAIVHRDYGYTF.

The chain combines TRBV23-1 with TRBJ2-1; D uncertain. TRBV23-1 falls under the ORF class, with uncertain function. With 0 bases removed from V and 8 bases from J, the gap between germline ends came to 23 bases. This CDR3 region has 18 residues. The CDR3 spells CASSQSIWPTGPVHEQFF. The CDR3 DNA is TGCGCCAGCAGTCAATCCATATGGCCCACGGGCCCAGTCCATGAGCAGTTCTTC.

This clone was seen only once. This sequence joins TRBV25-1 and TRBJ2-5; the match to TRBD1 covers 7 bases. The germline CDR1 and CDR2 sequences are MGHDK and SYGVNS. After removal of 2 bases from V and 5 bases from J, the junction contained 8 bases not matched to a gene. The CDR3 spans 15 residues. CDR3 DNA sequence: TGTGCCAGCAGTGAACGCAGACAGGGCTGGGAGACCCAGTACTTC. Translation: CASSERRQGWETQYF.